A single sample is the source of the 30 T cell receptor beta chains below, sequenced in a study of T cells in localized non-small cell lung cancer. Measured with immunoSEQ multiplex PCR; TCRdb has only the in-frame clones, and not every one. The repertoire has about 2,800 clones, roughly a quarter of them found once; the top ten carry about an eighth. The sequencing used normal lung tissue next to the tumor, collected before any cancer treatment. The receptors were gathered from a male donor aged 60 or over with stage II lung adenocarcinoma.

The rearrangement uses TRBV10-2 and TRBJ2-1, with D perhaps assigned TRBD1 or TRBD2 (6 bases each). The CDR3 loop spans 16 amino acids. The V end lost 0 bases, the J end lost 6 bases, and 15 bases lay between the germline ends. Germline values: CDR1 WSHSY, CDR2 SAAADI. Written as DNA, the CDR3 is TGCGCCAGCAGTGAGTCGGGGGGCCGGATGGGCAATGAGCAGTTCTTC. Encoded protein: CASSESGGRMGNEQFF.

J is TRBJ2-3 and V is TRBV18, with TRBD1 matching over 8 bases. The CDR3 has 15 residues. CDR1 KGHSH and CDR2 LQKENI come from the germline V gene. V lost 3 bases, J lost 0 bases, and 2 bases stayed unmatched. The CDR3 DNA reads TGTGCCAGCTCACCGAGACAGGGGAGCACAGATACGCAGTATTTT. Its protein product is CASSPRQGSTDTQYF.

This clone has more than one count but fewer than ten. CDR3: CASSTSTANTGELFF. The DNA of the CDR3 is TGCGCCAGCAGCACTTCCACAGCGAACACCGGGGAGCTGTTTTTT. The rearrangement uses TRBV5-1 and TRBJ2-2, with D uncertain. The CDR3 is 15 amino acids. V lost 4 bases, J lost 0 bases, and 10 bases lay in between. Germline V CDR1 and CDR2: SGHRS, YFSETQ.

The sample holds a few counts of this clone. The CDR3 nucleotides are TGTGCCAGCAGCTTACGAGGTGGCCAAGAGACCCAGTACTTC. Protein product: CASSLRGGQETQYF. The chain carries TRBV11-3 and TRBJ2-5; D ambiguous. The ends were cut back, 2 bases at V and 1 base at J, with 8 bases in the middle. The V gene's germline CDR1 is SGHNT and CDR2 YENEEA. This CDR3 is built from 14 residues.

V is TRBV19 and J is TRBJ2-2; D is ambiguous. The CDR3 has 14 residues. Germline V gene data show CDR1 as LNHDA and CDR2 as SQIVND (reference sequence). The V end was cut by 1 base, the J end by 3 bases, with 6 bases between. In DNA form, the CDR3 reads TGTGCCAGTAGTATAGGGTCGGACACCGGGGAGCTGTTTTTT. This sequence encodes CASSIGSDTGELFF.

This chain uses TRBV28 with TRBJ2-2, with D possibly TRBD2 on 7 matching bases. V lost 2 bases and J 6 bases, leaving 16 bases between the germline ends. There are 16 residues in the CDR3. The germline gives CDR1 MDHEN, CDR2 SYDVKM. Here the CDR3 DNA reads TGTGCCAGCAGTTTAGCTGCGGGGGCTGTGGCCGGGGAGCTGTTTTTT. Its translation is CASSLAAGAVAGELFF. Full variable domain (outside the CDR3, taken from reference TRBV28 and TRBJ2-2): DVKVTQSSRYLVKRTGEKVFLECVQDMDHENMFWYRQDPGLGLRLIYFSYDVKMKEKGDIPEGYSVSREKKERFSLILESASTNQTSMYLCASSLAAGAVAGELFFGEGSRLTVL.

The chain couples TRBV11-3 to TRBJ2-1; TRBD2 aligns across 7 bases. The junction had 6 bases not matched to a gene; V was cut back by 3 bases and J by 7 bases. Germline assignment: CDR1 SGHNT and CDR2 YENEEA. The CDR3 sequence is 14 residues long. For the CDR3, the DNA is TGTGCCAGCAGCTTGGTCGGCGGGAGTAATGAGCAGTTCTTC. The encoded protein is CASSLVGGSNEQFF.

The rearrangement links TRBV28 to TRBJ2-1; D might be TRBD2 (6 bases). Trimming cost V 3 bases and J 7 bases, with 28 bases left between them. Germline assignment: CDR1 MDHEN and CDR2 SYDVKM. The CDR3 consists of 19 residues. The CDR3: CASSFVGLAGMGKPNEQFF. In DNA, the CDR3 is TGTGCCAGCAGTTTCGTCGGGTTGGCGGGGATGGGGAAGCCAAATGAGCAGTTCTTC.

The rearrangement uses TRBV14 and TRBJ2-5; D unresolved. V was pared by 2 bases and J by 5 bases, with 9 bases between. Germline assignment: CDR1 SGHDN and CDR2 FVKESK. This CDR3 region has 13 residues. For the CDR3, the DNA is TGTGCCAGCAGCCAAATGGCCAGGGAGACCCAGTACTTC. Amino acids: CASSQMARETQYF. The whole variable domain, filled in from reference TRBV14 and TRBJ2-5, reads EAGVTQFPSHSVIEKGQTVTLRCDPISGHDNLYWYRRVMGKEIKFLLHFVKESKQDESGMPNNRFLAERTGGTYSTLKVQPAELEDSGVYFCASSQMARETQYFGPGTRLLVL.

This chain joins TRBV9 and TRBJ1-1; TRBD1 aligns across 10 bases. The CDR3 contains 15 residues. Germline CDR1 reads SGDLS; CDR2 reads YYNGEE. Losses at the gene ends were 4 bases for V and 6 bases for J; bases not matched to a gene: 9. CDR3 loop: CASSPRDRGRAEAFF. DNA for the CDR3: TGTGCCAGCAGCCCCCGGGACAGGGGTAGGGCTGAAGCTTTCTTT.

V and J are TRBV19 and TRBJ2-5; unclear D gene. V shed 0 bases and J shed 1 base, with 12 bases lying between them. Germline V gene data show CDR1 as LNHDA and CDR2 as SQIVND (reference sequence). The CDR3 runs 16 residues. The CDR3 DNA reads TGTGCCAGTAGTATAGATGCCCTAGGCAGCCAAGAGACCCAGTACTTC. Protein: CASSIDALGSQETQYF.

By share, this clone counts as large. The chain couples TRBV9 to TRBJ1-1; D gene uncertain. V shed 9 bases and J shed 0 bases, with 15 bases lying between them. The CDR3 totals 14 residues. CDR1 is SGDLS, CDR2 YYNGEE, per germline. The CDR3 bases are TGTGCCACCCTTCGACCCGGGTTGAACACTGAAGCTTTCTTT. Amino acid sequence: CATLRPGLNTEAFF.

The V gene is TRBV14, the J gene TRBJ1-1; D remains ambiguous. Germline assignment: CDR1 SGHDN and CDR2 FVKESK. V was cut by 4 bases and J by 1 base, with 13 bases left in between. There are 15 residues in the CDR3. CDR3: CASSRRRSTNTEAFF. CDR3 in DNA: TGTGCCAGCAGCCGAAGGCGCAGTACGAACACTGAAGCTTTCTTT.

This clone was recorded a few times. CDR3 sequence: CASSPTDRLTYEQYF. In DNA form, the CDR3 reads TGTGCCAGCTCACCCACGGACAGGCTGACCTACGAGCAGTACTTC. This sequence joins TRBV18 and TRBJ2-7, with 7 bases lining up with TRBD1. J gave up 2 bases and V 3 bases, and 7 bases lay outside the gene matches. The length of the CDR3 is 15 residues. The V gene's germline CDR1 is KGHSH and CDR2 LQKENI.

The chain carries TRBV28 and TRBJ2-7; TRBD1 agrees at 8 bases. The CDR3 covers 14 residues. V was clipped by 4 bases and J by 6 bases; unmatched bases: 8. Per the germline V gene, CDR1 is MDHEN and CDR2 is SYDVKM. The CDR3 nucleotides are TGTGCCAGCAGTTCTCCGGGACAGGTGATCGAGCAGTACTTC. Amino acid sequence: CASSSPGQVIEQYF. The full variable domain, with the rest looked up from reference TRBV28 and TRBJ2-7, is DVKVTQSSRYLVKRTGEKVFLECVQDMDHENMFWYRQDPGLGLRLIYFSYDVKMKEKGDIPEGYSVSREKKERFSLILESASTNQTSMYLCASSSPGQVIEQYFGPGTRLTVT.

The chain has TRBV5-1 and TRBJ2-1; TRBD2 agrees at 11 bases. Germline V gene lookup returns CDR1 SGHRS and CDR2 YFSETQ. The V gene end was trimmed by 4 bases and the J gene end by 6 bases; junction bases not matched to a gene: 12. This CDR3 is 17 amino acids long. The chain's CDR3 is CASSPSPLAGGANEQFF. The CDR3 coding sequence is TGCGCCAGCAGCCCCAGCCCTCTAGCGGGAGGAGCCAATGAGCAGTTCTTC.

The chain links TRBV19 to TRBJ1-2; 9 bases are a match to TRBD1. The CDR3 covers 17 residues. V shed 7 bases, J shed 0 bases, and the junction held 12 bases outside the gene matches. Germline loops: CDR1 LNHDA, CDR2 SQIVND (reference sequence). In DNA, the CDR3 is TGTGCCAGTATCCCACCGCCGGGGACAGGGACTAACTATGGCTACACCTTC. The encoded protein is CASIPPPGTGTNYGYTF.

This sequence joins TRBV11-3 and TRBJ1-2, with a tentative D call TRBD1 (6 bases). Germline CDR1 is SGHNT and CDR2 is YENEEA. V shed 4 bases and J shed 7 bases, with 25 bases lying between them. This CDR3 is built from 17 residues. CDR3 sequence reads: CASSSPLLLGANSGYTF. Written as DNA, the CDR3 is TGTGCCAGCAGCTCCCCGCTTTTACTGGGGGCGAATAGTGGCTACACCTTC.

By its share, this clone is large. The chain combines TRBV11-3 with TRBJ2-1; 8 nucleotides line up with TRBD1. The CDR3 contains 14 residues. Losses at the gene ends were 3 bases for V and 8 bases for J; bases not matched to a gene: 6. Germline V CDR1 and CDR2: SGHNT, YENEEA. CDR3 DNA: TGTGCCAGCAGCTTGTCCCAGGGGGCCCATGAGCAGTTCTTC. It yields the protein CASSLSQGAHEQFF.

The genes are TRBV19 and TRBJ2-7; the D gene is possibly TRBD1 (6 bases). In germline, CDR1 is LNHDA, CDR2 SQIVND (reference sequence). The ends were cut back, 6 bases at V and 3 bases at J, with 12 bases in the middle. This CDR3 comprises 13 residues. Written as DNA, the CDR3 is TGTGCCAGTAGGCCGGGACACCTCTACGAGCAGTACTTC. Its translation: CASRPGHLYEQYF.

The chain is built from TRBV28 and TRBJ2-2, with TRBD2 as a possible D gene (7 bases). The V and J ends lost 3 bases and 4 bases respectively, with 9 bases between them. The CDR3 consists of 14 residues. Germline CDR1 and CDR2: MDHEN and SYDVKM. CDR3 amino acids: CASSLGGPTGELFF. CDR3 bases: TGTGCCAGCAGTTTGGGGGGGCCCACCGGGGAGCTGTTTTTT.

This clone was observed a handful of times. V gene TRBV28 combines with J gene TRBJ2-3, with 9 bases lining up with TRBD1. The CDR3 is 14 residues long. The germline gives CDR1 MDHEN, CDR2 SYDVKM. The trim removed 9 bases at V and 4 bases at J, leaving 8 bases unmatched. The CDR3: CASQTGGEADTQYF. Here the CDR3 DNA reads TGTGCCAGTCAGACAGGGGGGGAGGCAGATACGCAGTATTTT.

This clone was detected only a few times. The chain is built from TRBV2 and TRBJ2-2; TRBD2 matches 8 bases. Losses at the gene ends were 8 bases for V and 3 bases for J; bases not matched to a gene: 5. The V gene's germline CDR1 is SNHLY and CDR2 FYNNEI. CDR3 length equals 14 residues. The CDR3 spells CASSSGGDTGELFF. CDR3 DNA: TGTGCCAGCTCGAGCGGGGGAGACACCGGGGAGCTGTTTTTT.

This clone appeared a few times. V is TRBV11-3 and J is TRBJ2-7, with 9 bases lining up with TRBD1. V lost 5 bases to trimming and J lost 4 bases; unmatched junction nucleotides: 6. Germline V gives CDR1 SGHNT, CDR2 YENEEA. The CDR3 length is 14 residues. The CDR3, as DNA: TGTGCCAGCAGCCCTCCGGGACAGGGTTACGAGCAGTACTTC. This translates into CASSPPGQGYEQYF.

The rearrangement links TRBV19 to TRBJ1-5; TRBD1 aligns across 10 bases. The V gene end was trimmed by 3 bases and the J gene end by 4 bases; junction bases not matched to a gene: 3. Germline V gives CDR1 LNHDA, CDR2 SQIVND (reference sequence). The length of the CDR3 is 15 residues. The CDR3 region is CASSIPGQGNQPQHF. The DNA of the CDR3 is TGTGCCAGTAGTATCCCGGGACAGGGGAATCAGCCCCAGCATTTT.

This clone came up once. The rearrangement uses TRBV10-2 and TRBJ2-1, with 10 bases matching TRBD2. Germline loops: CDR1 WSHSY, CDR2 SAAADI. The junction had 6 bases not matched to a gene; V was cut back by 6 bases and J by 4 bases. The CDR3 totals 15 residues. The CDR3, as DNA: TGCGCCAGCAGCCGGGGGACTAGCGTTTACAATGAGCAGTTCTTC. This translates into CASSRGTSVYNEQFF.

By sample fraction, this clone is large. The gene calls are TRBV28 and TRBJ2-1; D possibly corresponds to TRBD1 (6 bases). The V end was cut by 5 bases, the J end by 7 bases, with 18 bases between. Germline CDR1 MDHEN, CDR2 SYDVKM. This CDR3 comprises 15 residues. CDR3 amino acids: CASSPIRTERNEQFF. In nucleotides, the CDR3 is TGTGCCAGCAGTCCCATCCGGACAGAAAGGAATGAGCAGTTCTTC.

J is TRBJ2-7 and V is TRBV18, with 8 bases that match TRBD1. J lost 5 bases, V lost 4 bases, and 10 bases had no gene match. The CDR3 spans 15 residues. The germline gives CDR1 KGHSH, CDR2 LQKENI. CDR3 nucleotides: TGTGCCAGCTCACTTACAGGGGGAAGGATCCACGAGCAGTACTTC. Amino acids: CASSLTGGRIHEQYF.

The rearrangement joins TRBV6-8 to TRBJ1-1; perhaps TRBD1 as D (5 bases). This CDR3 region has 14 residues. The ends were cut back, 8 bases at V and 0 bases at J, with 13 bases in the middle. CDR1 MNHGY and CDR2 SAAAGT come from the germline V gene. This CDR3 reads CASVRTNMNTEAFF. The CDR3 DNA reads TGTGCCAGCGTGAGGACAAACATGAACACTGAAGCTTTCTTT.

The chain combines TRBV28 with TRBJ2-4; 10 bases map to TRBD1. CDR1 and CDR2 (germline): MDHEN, SYDVKM. This CDR3 is 15 amino acids long. The junction had 6 bases not matched to a gene; V was cut back by 3 bases and J by 7 bases. DNA for the CDR3: TGTGCCAGCAGTTTCTCGACAGGGGGCGTTAACATTCAGTACTTC. Translating it yields CASSFSTGGVNIQYF.